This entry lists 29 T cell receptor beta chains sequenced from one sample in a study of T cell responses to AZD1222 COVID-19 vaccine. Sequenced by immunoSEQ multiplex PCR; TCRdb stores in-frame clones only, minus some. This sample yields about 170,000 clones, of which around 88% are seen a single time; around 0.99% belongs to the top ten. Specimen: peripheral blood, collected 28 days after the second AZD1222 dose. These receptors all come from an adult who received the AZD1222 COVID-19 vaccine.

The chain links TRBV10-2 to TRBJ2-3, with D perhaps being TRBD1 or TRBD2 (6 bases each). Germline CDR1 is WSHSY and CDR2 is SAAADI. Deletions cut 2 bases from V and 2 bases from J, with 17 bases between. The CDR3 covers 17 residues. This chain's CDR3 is CASSEEKSGAITDTQYF. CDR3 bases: TGCGCCAGCAGTGAGGAAAAGTCGGGGGCCATCACAGATACGCAGTATTTT.

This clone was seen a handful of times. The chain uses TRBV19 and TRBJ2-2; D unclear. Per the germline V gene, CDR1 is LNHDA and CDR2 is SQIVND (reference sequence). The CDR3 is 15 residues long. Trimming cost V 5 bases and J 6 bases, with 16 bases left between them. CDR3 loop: CASSSVTEQSGELFF. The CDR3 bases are TGTGCCAGTAGTTCTGTGACGGAGCAATCCGGGGAGCTGTTTTTT.

The CDR3 sequence is CASSLVSHYGYTF. For the CDR3, the DNA is TGTGCCAGCAGCTTAGTCTCTCACTATGGCTACACCTTC. V usage is TRBV7-9 and J usage is TRBJ1-2; D is undetermined. Trimming shortened V by 1 base and J by 3 bases, and 6 bases separated the two germline ends. This CDR3 comprises 13 residues. Germline CDR1 reads SEHNR; CDR2 reads FQNEAQ (reference sequence).

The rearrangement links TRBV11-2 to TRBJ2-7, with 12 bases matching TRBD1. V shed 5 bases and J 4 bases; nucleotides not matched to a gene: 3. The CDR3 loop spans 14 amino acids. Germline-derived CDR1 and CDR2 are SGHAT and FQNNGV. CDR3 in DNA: TGTGCCAGCAGCCCGGGACAGGGGGCTTACGAGCAGTACTTC. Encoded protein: CASSPGQGAYEQYF.

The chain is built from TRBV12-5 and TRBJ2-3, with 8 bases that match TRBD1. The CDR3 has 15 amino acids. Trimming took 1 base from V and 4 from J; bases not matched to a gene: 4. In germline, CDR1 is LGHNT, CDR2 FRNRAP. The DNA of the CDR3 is TGTGCTAGTGGTTTGGGGCAGGGGGCTTCAGATACGCAGTATTTT. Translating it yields CASGLGQGASDTQYF.

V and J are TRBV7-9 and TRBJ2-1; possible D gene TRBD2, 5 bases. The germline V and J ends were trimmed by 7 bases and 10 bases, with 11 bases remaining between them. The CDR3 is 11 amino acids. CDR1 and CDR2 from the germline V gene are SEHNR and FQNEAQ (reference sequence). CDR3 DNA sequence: TGTGCCAGCATGCTAGCTGGAGAGCAGTTCTTC. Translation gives CASMLAGEQFF.

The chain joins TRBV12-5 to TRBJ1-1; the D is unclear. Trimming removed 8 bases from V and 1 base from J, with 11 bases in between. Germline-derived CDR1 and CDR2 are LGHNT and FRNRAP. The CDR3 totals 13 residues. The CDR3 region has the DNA TGTGCTAGTCTTCTGCTGTGGAACACTGAAGCTTTCTTT. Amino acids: CASLLLWNTEAFF.

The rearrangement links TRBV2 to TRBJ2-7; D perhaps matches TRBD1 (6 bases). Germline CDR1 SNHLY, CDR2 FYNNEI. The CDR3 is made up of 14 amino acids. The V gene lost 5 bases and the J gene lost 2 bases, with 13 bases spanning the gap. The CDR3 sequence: CASSLQGLAYEQYF. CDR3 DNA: TGTGCCAGCAGTCTACAGGGTCTCGCCTACGAGCAGTACTTC.

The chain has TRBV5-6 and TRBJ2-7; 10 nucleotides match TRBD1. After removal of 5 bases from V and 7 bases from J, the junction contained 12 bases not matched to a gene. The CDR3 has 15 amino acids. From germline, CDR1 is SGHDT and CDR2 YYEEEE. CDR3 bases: TGTGCCAGCAGTCGCACCGGGACAGGGGAATGGGAGCAGTACTTC. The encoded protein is CASSRTGTGEWEQYF.

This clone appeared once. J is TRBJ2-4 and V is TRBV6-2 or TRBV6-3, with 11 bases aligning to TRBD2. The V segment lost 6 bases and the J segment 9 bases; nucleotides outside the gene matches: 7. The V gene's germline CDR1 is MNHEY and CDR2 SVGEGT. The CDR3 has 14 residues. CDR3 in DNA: TGTGCCAGCAGCCCCGGGACTAGCGGCACCATTCAGTACTTC. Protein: CASSPGTSGTIQYF.

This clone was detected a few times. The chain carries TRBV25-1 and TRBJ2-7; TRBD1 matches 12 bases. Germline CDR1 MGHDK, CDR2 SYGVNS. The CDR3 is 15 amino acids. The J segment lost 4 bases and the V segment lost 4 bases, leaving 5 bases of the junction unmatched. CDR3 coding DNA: TGTGCCAGCAGTGGGGGACAGGGGGCTTGGTACGAGCAGTACTTC. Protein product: CASSGGQGAWYEQYF.

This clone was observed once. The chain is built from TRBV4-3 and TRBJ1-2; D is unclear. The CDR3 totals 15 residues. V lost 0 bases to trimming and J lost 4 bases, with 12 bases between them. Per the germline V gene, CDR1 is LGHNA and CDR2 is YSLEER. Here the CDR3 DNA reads TGCGCCAGCAGCCAAGAAAGAGTGGGCATCTATGGCTACACCTTC. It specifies CASSQERVGIYGYTF.

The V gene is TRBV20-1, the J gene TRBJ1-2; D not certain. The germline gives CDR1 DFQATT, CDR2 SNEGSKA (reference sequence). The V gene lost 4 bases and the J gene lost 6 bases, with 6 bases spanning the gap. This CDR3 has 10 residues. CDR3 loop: CSATLNGYTF. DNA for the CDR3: TGCAGTGCTACTTTAAATGGCTACACCTTC.

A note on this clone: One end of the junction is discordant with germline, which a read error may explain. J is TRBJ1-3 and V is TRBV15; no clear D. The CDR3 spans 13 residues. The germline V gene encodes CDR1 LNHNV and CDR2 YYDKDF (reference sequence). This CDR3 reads CASRRSSGNTIYF. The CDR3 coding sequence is TGTGCCTCCAGACGGAGCTCTGGAAACACCATATATTTT.

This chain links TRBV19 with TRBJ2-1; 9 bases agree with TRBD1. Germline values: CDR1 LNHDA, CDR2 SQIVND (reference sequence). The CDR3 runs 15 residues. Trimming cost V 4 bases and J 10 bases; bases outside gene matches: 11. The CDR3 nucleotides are TGTGCCAGTAGTAGAGAAAGGACAGGGGTCAGCGAGCAGTTCTTC. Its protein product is CASSRERTGVSEQFF.

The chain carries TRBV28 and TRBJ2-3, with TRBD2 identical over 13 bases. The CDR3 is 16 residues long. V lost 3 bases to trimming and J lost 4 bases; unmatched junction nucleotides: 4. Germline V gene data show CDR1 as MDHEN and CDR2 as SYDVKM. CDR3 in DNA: TGTGCCAGCAGTTTTGAAGGGACTAGCGGGGCAGATACGCAGTATTTT. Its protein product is CASSFEGTSGADTQYF.

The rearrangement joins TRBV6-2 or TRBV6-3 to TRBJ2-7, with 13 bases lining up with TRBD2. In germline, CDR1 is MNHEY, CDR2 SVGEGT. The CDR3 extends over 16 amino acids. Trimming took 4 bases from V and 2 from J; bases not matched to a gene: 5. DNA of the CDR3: TGTGCCAGCAGTTTAAGGACTAGCGGGGGAACCTACGAGCAGTACTTC. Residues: CASSLRTSGGTYEQYF.

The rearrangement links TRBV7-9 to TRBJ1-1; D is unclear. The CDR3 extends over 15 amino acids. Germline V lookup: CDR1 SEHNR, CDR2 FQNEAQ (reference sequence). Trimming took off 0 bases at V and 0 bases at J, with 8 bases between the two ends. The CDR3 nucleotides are TGTGCCAGCAGCTTAGCGGGAGGATTGAACACTGAAGCTTTCTTT. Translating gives CASSLAGGLNTEAFF.

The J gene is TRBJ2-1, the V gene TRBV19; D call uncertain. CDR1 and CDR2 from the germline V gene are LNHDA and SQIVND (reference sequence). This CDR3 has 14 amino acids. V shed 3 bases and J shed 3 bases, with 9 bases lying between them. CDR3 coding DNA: TGTGCCAGTAGTATCGGACGGATCTACAATGAGCAGTTCTTC. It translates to CASSIGRIYNEQFF.

The CDR3 reads CASSPPHGGGTDTQYF. The CDR3 bases are TGTGCCAGCTCACCACCCCATGGGGGGGGCACAGATACGCAGTATTTT. The chain joins TRBV18 to TRBJ2-3, with TRBD2 matching 7 bases. Germline V gene sequence: CDR1 KGHSH, CDR2 LQKENI. CDR3 length: 16 amino acids. Losses at the gene ends were 0 bases for V and 1 base for J; bases not matched to a gene: 4.

The CDR3 loop reads CASSPSGNTEAFF. The CDR3 nucleotides are TGTGCCAGCTCACCCTCAGGGAACACTGAAGCTTTCTTT. The V gene is TRBV18, the J gene TRBJ1-1; D ambiguous. Germline V gives CDR1 KGHSH, CDR2 LQKENI. V lost 3 bases, J lost 1 base, and 6 bases lay in between. The CDR3 totals 13 residues.

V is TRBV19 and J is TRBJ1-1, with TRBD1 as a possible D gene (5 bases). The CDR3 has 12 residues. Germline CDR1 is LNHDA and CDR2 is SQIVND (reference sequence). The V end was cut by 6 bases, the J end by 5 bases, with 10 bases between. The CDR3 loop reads CASSPWGTEAFF. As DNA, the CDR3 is TGTGCCAGTAGCCCCTGGGGGACTGAAGCTTTCTTT.

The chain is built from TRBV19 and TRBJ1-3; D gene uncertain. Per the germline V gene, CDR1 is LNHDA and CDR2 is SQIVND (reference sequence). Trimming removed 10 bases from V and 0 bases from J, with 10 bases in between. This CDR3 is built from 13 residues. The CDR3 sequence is CATTTISGNTIYF. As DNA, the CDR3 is TGTGCCACTACGACGATCTCTGGAAACACCATATATTTT.

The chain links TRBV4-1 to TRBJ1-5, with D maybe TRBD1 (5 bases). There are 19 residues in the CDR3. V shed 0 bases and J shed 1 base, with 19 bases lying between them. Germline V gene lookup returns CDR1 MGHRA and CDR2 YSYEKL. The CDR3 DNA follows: TGCGCCAGCAGCCAAGATGGGGCTTGGGGGAGAAGAAGCAATCAGCCCCAGCATTTT. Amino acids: CASSQDGAWGRRSNQPQHF.

In nucleotides, the CDR3 is TGCGCCAGCAGCCAAATTCTAGGGGCCGCGATACTCAATCTCAATCAGCCCCAGCATTTT. Its translation is CASSQILGAAILNLNQPQHF. The chain links TRBV4-3 to TRBJ1-5; a weak D match, TRBD1 (5 bases). The germline gives CDR1 LGHNA, CDR2 YSLEER. This CDR3 is 20 amino acids long. V lost 2 bases and J lost 3, with 26 bases in between.

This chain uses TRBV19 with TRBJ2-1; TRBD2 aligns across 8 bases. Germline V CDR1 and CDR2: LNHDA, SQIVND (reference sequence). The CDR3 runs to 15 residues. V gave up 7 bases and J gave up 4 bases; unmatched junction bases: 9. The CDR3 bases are TGTGCCAGTAAGGTCGGGAGGGGTCTGTACAATGAGCAGTTCTTC. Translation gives CASKVGRGLYNEQFF.

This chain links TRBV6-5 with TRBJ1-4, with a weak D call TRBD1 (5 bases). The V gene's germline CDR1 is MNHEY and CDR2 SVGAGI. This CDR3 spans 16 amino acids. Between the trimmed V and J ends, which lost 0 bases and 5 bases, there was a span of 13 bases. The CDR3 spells CASSYSEGRGNEKLFF. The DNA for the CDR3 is TGTGCCAGCAGTTACTCTGAGGGACGGGGCAATGAAAAACTGTTTTTT.

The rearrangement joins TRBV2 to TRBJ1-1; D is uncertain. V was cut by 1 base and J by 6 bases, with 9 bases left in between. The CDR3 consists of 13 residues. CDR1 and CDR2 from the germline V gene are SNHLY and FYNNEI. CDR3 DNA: TGTGCCAGCAGTGAAGAATACAGCTCTGAAGCTTTCTTT. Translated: CASSEEYSSEAFF.

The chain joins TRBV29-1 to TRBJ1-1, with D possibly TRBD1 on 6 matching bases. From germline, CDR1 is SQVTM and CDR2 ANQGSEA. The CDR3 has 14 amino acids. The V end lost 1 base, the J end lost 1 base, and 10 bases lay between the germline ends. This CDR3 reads CSVEAGAPNTEAFF. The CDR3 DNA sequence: TGCAGCGTTGAAGCAGGGGCGCCGAACACTGAAGCTTTCTTT.